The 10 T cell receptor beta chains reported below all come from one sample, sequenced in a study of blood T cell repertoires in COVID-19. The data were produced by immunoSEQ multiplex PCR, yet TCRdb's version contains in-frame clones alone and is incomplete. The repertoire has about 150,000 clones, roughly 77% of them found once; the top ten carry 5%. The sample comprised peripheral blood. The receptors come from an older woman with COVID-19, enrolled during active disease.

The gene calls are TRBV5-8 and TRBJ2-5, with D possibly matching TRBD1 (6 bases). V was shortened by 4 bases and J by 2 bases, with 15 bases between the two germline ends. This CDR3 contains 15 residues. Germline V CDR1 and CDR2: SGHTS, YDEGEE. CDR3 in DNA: TGTGCCAGCAGCCCCCAGGGGACGCAACAAGAGACCCAGTACTTC. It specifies CASSPQGTQQETQYF. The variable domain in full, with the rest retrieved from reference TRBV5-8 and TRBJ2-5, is EAGVTQSPTHLIKTRGQQATLRCSPISGHTSVYWYQQALGLGLQFLLWYDEGEERNRGNFPPRFSGRQFPNYSSELNVNALELEDSALYLCASSPQGTQQETQYFGPGTRLLVL.

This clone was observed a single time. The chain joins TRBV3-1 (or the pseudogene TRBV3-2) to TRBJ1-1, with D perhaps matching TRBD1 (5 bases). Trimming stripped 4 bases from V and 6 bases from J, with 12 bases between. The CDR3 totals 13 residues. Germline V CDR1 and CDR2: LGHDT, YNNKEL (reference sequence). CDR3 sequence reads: CASSPLGHPEAFF. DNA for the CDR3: TGTGCCAGCAGCCCATTGGGGCACCCTGAAGCTTTCTTT.

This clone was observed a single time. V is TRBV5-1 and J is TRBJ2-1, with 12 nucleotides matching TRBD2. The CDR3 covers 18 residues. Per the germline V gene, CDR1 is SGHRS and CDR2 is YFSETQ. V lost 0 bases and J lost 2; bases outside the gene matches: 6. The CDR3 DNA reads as TGCGCCAGCAGCTTGGCGGCTAGGACTAGCGGGGCCTACAATGAGCAGTTCTTC. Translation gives CASSLAARTSGAYNEQFF. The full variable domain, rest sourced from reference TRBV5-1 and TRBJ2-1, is KAGVTQTPRYLIKTRGQQVTLSCSPISGHRSVSWYQQTPGQGLQFLFEYFSETQRNKGNFPGRFSGRQFSNSRSEMNVSTLELGDSALYLCASSLAARTSGAYNEQFFGPGTRLTVL.

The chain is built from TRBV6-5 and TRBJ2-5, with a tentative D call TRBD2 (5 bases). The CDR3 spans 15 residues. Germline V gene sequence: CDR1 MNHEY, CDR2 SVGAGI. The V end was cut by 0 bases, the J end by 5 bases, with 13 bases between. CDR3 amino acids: CASSYSFGEFETQYF. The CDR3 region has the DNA TGTGCCAGCAGTTACTCATTCGGGGAATTTGAGACCCAGTACTTC.

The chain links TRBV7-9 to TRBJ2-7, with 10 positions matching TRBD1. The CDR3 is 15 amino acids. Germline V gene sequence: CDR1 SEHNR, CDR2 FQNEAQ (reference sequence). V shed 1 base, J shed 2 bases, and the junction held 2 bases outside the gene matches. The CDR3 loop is CASSLEGTGAYEQYF. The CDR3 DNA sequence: TGTGCCAGCAGCTTAGAAGGGACAGGGGCCTACGAGCAGTACTTC.

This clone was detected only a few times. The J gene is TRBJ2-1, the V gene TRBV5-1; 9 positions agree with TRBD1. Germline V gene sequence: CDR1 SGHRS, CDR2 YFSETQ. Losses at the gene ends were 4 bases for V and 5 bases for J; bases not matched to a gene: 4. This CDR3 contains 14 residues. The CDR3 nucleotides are TGCGCCAGCAGCCACGGGACAGGGAACAATGAGCAGTTCTTC. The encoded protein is CASSHGTGNNEQFF.

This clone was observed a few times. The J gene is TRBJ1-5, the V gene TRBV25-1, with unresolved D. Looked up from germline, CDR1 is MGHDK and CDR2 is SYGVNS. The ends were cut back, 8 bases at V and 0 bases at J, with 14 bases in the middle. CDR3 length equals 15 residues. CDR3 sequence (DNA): TGTGCCAGCCCAGGAACACCCGATAGCAATCAGCCCCAGCATTTT. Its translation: CASPGTPDSNQPQHF. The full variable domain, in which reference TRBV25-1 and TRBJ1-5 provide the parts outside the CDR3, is EADIYQTPRYLVIGTGKKITLECSQTMGHDKMYWYQQDPGMELHLIHYSYGVNSTEKGDLSSESTVSRIRTEHFPLTLESARPSHTSQYLCASPGTPDSNQPQHFGDGTRLSIL.

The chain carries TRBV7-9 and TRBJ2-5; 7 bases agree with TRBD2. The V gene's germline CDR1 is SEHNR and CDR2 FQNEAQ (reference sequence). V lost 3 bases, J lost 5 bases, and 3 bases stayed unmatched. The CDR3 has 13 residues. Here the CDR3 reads CASSFPGGETQYF. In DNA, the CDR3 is TGTGCCAGCAGCTTCCCCGGGGGGGAGACCCAGTACTTC.

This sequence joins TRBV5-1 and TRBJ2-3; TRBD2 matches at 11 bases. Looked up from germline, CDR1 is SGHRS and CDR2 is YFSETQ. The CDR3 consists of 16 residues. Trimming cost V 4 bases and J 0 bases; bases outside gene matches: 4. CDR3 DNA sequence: TGCGCCAGCAGCCCCCGGACTAGCGGGAGCACAGATACGCAGTATTTT. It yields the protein CASSPRTSGSTDTQYF.

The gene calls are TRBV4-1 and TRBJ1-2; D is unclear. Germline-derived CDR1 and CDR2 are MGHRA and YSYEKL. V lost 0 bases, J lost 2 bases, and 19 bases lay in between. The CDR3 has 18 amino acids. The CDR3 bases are TGCGCCAGCAGCCAAGATCGGTCTTTCGCGGGGTCAAACTATGGCTACACCTTC. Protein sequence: CASSQDRSFAGSNYGYTF.